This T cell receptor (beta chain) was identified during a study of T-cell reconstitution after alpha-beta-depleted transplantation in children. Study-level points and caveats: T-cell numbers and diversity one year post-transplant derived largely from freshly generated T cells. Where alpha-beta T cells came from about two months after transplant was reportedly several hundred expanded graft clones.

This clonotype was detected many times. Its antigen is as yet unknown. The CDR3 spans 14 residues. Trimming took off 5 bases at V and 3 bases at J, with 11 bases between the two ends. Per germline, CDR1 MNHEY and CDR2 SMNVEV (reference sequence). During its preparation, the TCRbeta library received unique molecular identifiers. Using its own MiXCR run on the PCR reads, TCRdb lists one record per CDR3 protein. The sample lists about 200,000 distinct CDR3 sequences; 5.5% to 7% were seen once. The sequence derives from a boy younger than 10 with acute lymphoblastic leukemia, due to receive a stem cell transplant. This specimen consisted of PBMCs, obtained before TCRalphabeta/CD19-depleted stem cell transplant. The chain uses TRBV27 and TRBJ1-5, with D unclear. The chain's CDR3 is CASSVRGINQPQHF. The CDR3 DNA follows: TGTGCCAGCAGTGTACGCGGGATCAATCAGCCCCAGCATTTT.